A selection of T cell receptor beta chains follows, all from one sample in a study of blood T cell repertoires in COVID-19. Profiled with immunoSEQ multiplex PCR; TCRdb holds only in-frame clones, not every one. The data show approximately 200,000 clones, about 80% seen once. Sequenced input: PBMCs or T cells enriched from blood (not recorded which). Receptors originate from a middle-aged woman with acute COVID-19. CDR3s include the opening cysteine and the closing phenylalanine or tryptophan. Each record gives: V gene, J gene, CDR3 length, clone size, D gene, CDR3 protein, CDR3 DNA. The D gene is left open where the match is weak. Expanded clones get a size class; other rows say once, few or many, or leave the size out.

>TRBV7-2|TRBJ2-2|15|-|-
CASSFQGINTGELFF
TGTGCCAGCAGCTTTCAGGGGATCAACACCGGGGAGCTGTTTTTT
>TRBV12-3/TRBV12-4|TRBJ2-1|13|-|-
CASSWGYYNEQFF
TGTGCCAGCAGTTGGGGCTACTACAATGAGCAGTTCTTC
>TRBV7-2|TRBJ2-3|12|once|-
CASSLTGDTQYF
TGTGCCAGCAGTCTGACGGGAGATACGCAGTATTTT
>TRBV2|TRBJ1-4|14|few|-
CASKMTETNEKLFF
TGTGCCAGCAAGATGACAGAAACTAATGAAAAACTGTTTTTT
>TRBV5-1|TRBJ1-6|15|-|-
CASSLQGLNNSPLHF
TGCGCCAGCAGCTTGCAGGGTTTGAATAATTCACCCCTCCACTTT
>TRBV28|TRBJ2-3|17|-|TRBD2
CASSPVRAGNEADTQYF
TGTGCCAGCAGCCCCGTGAGAGCGGGAAATGAGGCAGATACGCAGTATTTT
>TRBV10-2|TRBJ1-5|15|-|-
CASSPQWSSNQPQHF
TGCGCCAGCAGTCCTCAGTGGTCCAGCAATCAGCCCCAGCATTTT
>TRBV4-1|TRBJ1-4|14|once|-
CASSFRDKPEKLFF
TGCGCCAGCAGTTTCCGGGACAAGCCTGAAAAACTGTTTTTT
>TRBV10-1|TRBJ1-1|13|-|-
CASSAQLNTEAFF
TGCGCCAGCAGCGCCCAGTTGAACACTGAAGCTTTCTTT
>TRBV19|TRBJ2-1|16|-|-
CASSITLGGVGNEQFF
TGTGCCAGTAGTATTACATTAGGGGGAGTAGGAAATGAGCAGTTCTTC
>TRBV27|TRBJ1-2|12|-|-
CASRQANYGYTF
TGTGCCAGCAGACAGGCAAACTATGGCTACACCTTC
>TRBV18|TRBJ1-1|14|once|TRBD1
CASSDGQGDPEAFF
TGTGCCAGCTCAGATGGACAGGGGGACCCTGAAGCTTTCTTT
>TRBV9|TRBJ2-1|12|-|-
CASSVDEVQQFF
TGTGCCAGCAGCGTAGATGAGGTACAGCAGTTCTTC
>TRBV3-1/TRBV3-2|TRBJ2-5|16|-|TRBD1
CASSRGPGQGQETQYF
TGTGCCAGCAGCCGGGGCCCCGGACAGGGCCAAGAGACCCAGTACTTC
>TRBV15|TRBJ2-3|15|-|-
CATIRRGASTDTQYF
TGTGCCACCATCCGGAGGGGAGCGTCCACAGATACGCAGTATTTT
>TRBV5-1|TRBJ2-3|15|-|-
CASSFDSPSTDTQYF
TGCGCCAGCAGCTTTGACAGTCCTAGCACAGATACGCAGTATTTT
>TRBV30|TRBJ1-3|14|-|-
CAWSTGSSGNTIYF
TGTGCCTGGAGTACGGGGAGCTCTGGAAACACCATATATTTT
>TRBV9|TRBJ1-4|14|-|-
CASSGEATNEKLFF
TGTGCCAGCAGCGGAGAAGCAACTAATGAAAAACTGTTTTTT
>TRBV10-3|TRBJ1-1|13|-|-
CATRTGVNTEAFF
TGTGCCACACGAACCGGGGTAAACACTGAAGCTTTCTTT
>TRBV5-1|TRBJ2-2|16|-|TRBD1
CASSLTGTAYTGELFF
TGCGCCAGCAGCTTAACCGGGACAGCCTACACCGGGGAGCTGTTTTTT
>TRBV29-1|TRBJ2-3|14|-|TRBD2
CSVGGGRGSDTQYF
TGCAGCGTTGGAGGCGGGAGGGGTTCAGATACGCAGTATTTT
>TRBV2|TRBJ2-7|13|-|-
CASNAGPYYEQYF
TGTGCCAGCAACGCTGGGCCATACTACGAGCAGTACTTC
>TRBV27|TRBJ2-3|20|-|TRBD2
CASRFPAGTSGRGVTDTQYF
TGTGCCAGCAGATTCCCCGCCGGGACTAGCGGGAGGGGGGTCACAGATACGCAGTATTTT
>TRBV19|TRBJ1-5|14|-|-
CASSKGAPSQPQHF
TGTGCCAGTAGTAAAGGGGCACCTAGTCAGCCCCAGCATTTT
>TRBV28|TRBJ1-6|17|-|-
CASSPRTGIRVNSPLHF
TGTGCCAGCAGCCCCAGGACCGGGATAAGAGTTAATTCACCCCTCCACTTT
>TRBV6-5|TRBJ1-2|13|-|TRBD1
CASSNRGQNGYTF
TGTGCCAGCAGTAACAGGGGTCAAAATGGCTACACCTTC
>TRBV2|TRBJ1-2|14|-|-
CARQANRVYYGYTF
TGTGCCAGACAGGCGAACAGGGTATACTATGGCTACACCTTC
>TRBV27|TRBJ1-4|12|-|TRBD1
CASGDRGEKLFF
TGTGCCAGCGGGGACAGGGGAGAAAAACTGTTTTTT
>TRBV7-9|TRBJ2-1|16|-|-
CASSLSSGHSLNEQFF
TGTGCCAGCAGCTTAAGTTCAGGGCACTCCTTAAATGAGCAGTTCTTC
>TRBV4-3|TRBJ1-6|14|-|-
CASSQAGVGSPLHF
TGCGCCAGCAGCCAAGCAGGGGTAGGTTCACCCCTCCACTTT
>TRBV29-1|TRBJ2-3|14|-|-
CSVWGEVGTDTQYF
TGCAGCGTTTGGGGCGAAGTGGGGACAGATACGCAGTATTTT
>TRBV10-2|TRBJ2-7|15|few|-
CASSESAPGTYEQYF
TGCGCCAGCAGTGAGTCGGCGCCGGGGACCTACGAGCAGTACTTC
>TRBV11-3|TRBJ1-1|13|once|-
CASSLQANTEAFF
TGTGCCAGCAGCTTACAGGCTAACACTGAAGCTTTCTTT
>TRBV5-6|TRBJ2-7|14|-|-
CASSLVGLTYEQYF
TGTGCCAGCAGCTTGGTAGGACTCACCTACGAGCAGTACTTC